The 24 T cell receptor beta chains below were found in one sample sequenced in a study of shared clonotypes between healthy human individuals (dated by TCRdb to the early 2020s). The method was the immunoSEQ multiplex PCR assay. Drawn from immuneACCESS, this table holds only the in-frame rearrangements with V and J called that TCRdb kept. Clones are partly lost; checked studies trace under half to an unresolved V gene and leave the rest unexplained. Recorded for this sample are more than 2,000,000 clones; roughly 93% of them occurred a single time. The ten largest clones capture under 0.45% of the sample. Sequenced input: naive CD4+ T cells from PBMCs. This specimen's cell subset or site label, interpreted: CD45RA+ positively selected. The receptors were sampled from a man younger than 35 in good health. Some clones in this sample may be carry-over from other donors' samples.

J is TRBJ2-2 and V is TRBV5-6, with D maybe TRBD2 (5 bases). V was clipped by 5 bases and J by 0 bases, with 23 bases between them. This CDR3 is 19 amino acids long. Per the germline V gene, CDR1 is SGHDT and CDR2 is YYEEEE. For the CDR3, the DNA is TGTGCCAGCAGGGTGAGGAGGCAGACACTTACTTCGAACACCGGGGAGCTGTTTTTT. The encoded protein is CASRVRRQTLTSNTGELFF. The full variable domain, in which reference TRBV5-6 and TRBJ2-2 provide the parts outside the CDR3, is DAGVTQSPTHLIKTRGQQVTLRCSPKSGHDTVSWYQQALGQGPQFIFQYYEEEERQRGNFPDRFSGHQFPNYSSELNVNALLLGDSALYLCASRVRRQTLTSNTGELFFGEGSRLTVL.

The chain is built from TRBV13 and TRBJ1-2; D remains unclear. With 5 bases removed from V and 6 bases from J, the gap between germline ends came to 13 bases. Looked up from germline, CDR1 is PRHDT and CDR2 is FYEKMQ (reference sequence). CDR3 length: 13 residues. The CDR3 DNA is TGTGCCAGCAGCCCCTACTCCGGGGATGGCTACACCTTC. This sequence encodes CASSPYSGDGYTF. Filled out from reference TRBV13 and TRBJ1-2, the complete variable domain reads AAGVIQSPRHLIKEKRETATLKCYPIPRHDTVYWYQQGPGQDPQFLISFYEKMQSDKGSIPDRFSAQQFSDYHSELNMSSLELGDSALYFCASSPYSGDGYTFGSGTRLTVV.

This clone was recorded only once. V and J are TRBV10-3 and TRBJ2-3; the match to TRBD2 covers 10 bases. This CDR3 is 14 amino acids long. The germline CDR1 and CDR2 sequences are ENHRY and SYGVKD. V trimming: 6 bases; J trimming: 2 bases; junction bases outside the gene matches: 2. The DNA for the CDR3 is TGTGCCATCAGGGGACTAGCGCTCACAGATACGCAGTATTTT. It specifies CAIRGLALTDTQYF.

V and J are TRBV4-3 and TRBJ2-3, with D unresolved. The V end was cut by 4 bases, the J end by 2 bases, with 7 bases between. CDR3 length: 13 residues. From germline, CDR1 is LGHNA and CDR2 YSLEER. In nucleotides, the CDR3 is TGCGCCAGCAGCCGCCAGACCACAGATACGCAGTATTTT. It encodes CASSRQTTDTQYF.

This chain uses TRBV5-1 with TRBJ2-3; TRBD1 matches at 9 bases. There are 15 residues in the CDR3. CDR1 is SGHRS and CDR2 is YFSETQ in the germline V gene. The trim removed 4 bases at V and 3 bases at J, leaving 6 bases unmatched. The CDR3 here is CASSLQGAKTDTQYF. CDR3 in DNA: TGCGCCAGCAGCCTACAGGGGGCCAAGACAGATACGCAGTATTTT.

This chain links TRBV28 with TRBJ2-7; the match to TRBD2 covers 15 bases. Trimming cost V 6 bases and J 0 bases; bases outside gene matches: 9. Germline CDR1 and CDR2: MDHEN and SYDVKM. This CDR3 region has 18 residues. The chain's CDR3 is CASRPGTSGRSSSYEQYF. DNA of the CDR3: TGTGCCAGCAGACCCGGGACTAGCGGGAGGTCCAGCTCCTACGAGCAGTACTTC.

The rearrangement uses TRBV30 and TRBJ1-6; D may be TRBD1 (5 bases). CDR1 GTSNPN and CDR2 SVGIG come from the germline V gene (reference sequence). Trimming took off 0 bases at V and 7 bases at J, with 13 bases between the two ends. The CDR3 consists of 15 residues. CDR3 DNA sequence: TGTGCCTGGAGTGTACGGATCAGGGCCAATTCACCCCTCCACTTT. The encoded protein is CAWSVRIRANSPLHF.

In the case of this clone: This specimen includes other DNA sequences encoding the same CDR3. The chain employs TRBV4-1 and TRBJ2-1; tentative D call: TRBD2 (5 bases). Germline V gene sequence: CDR1 MGHRA, CDR2 YSYEKL. Between the trimmed V and J ends, which lost 1 base and 0 bases, there was a span of 10 bases. The CDR3 contains 16 residues. The CDR3 spells CASSQVRGSSYNEQFF. The CDR3 DNA reads TGCGCCAGCAGCCAAGTGCGAGGGAGCTCCTACAATGAGCAGTTCTTC.

A note on this clone: Other DNA sequences in the same sample also yield this CDR3. The chain couples TRBV7-8 to TRBJ1-2; 9 bases fit TRBD1. Trimming took 5 bases from V and 5 from J; bases not matched to a gene: 3. Per the germline V gene, CDR1 is SGHVS and CDR2 is FQNEAQ. CDR3 size: 13 residues. This chain's CDR3 is CASSLDRGYGYTF. The CDR3 DNA follows: TGTGCCAGCAGCCTCGACAGGGGGTATGGCTACACCTTC. Looking up the rest from reference TRBV7-8 and TRBJ1-2 gives the full variable domain: GAGVSQSPRYKVAKRGQDVALRCDPISGHVSLFWYQQALGQGPEFLTYFQNEAQLDKSGLPSDRFFAERPEGSVSTLKIQRTQQEDSAVYLCASSLDRGYGYTFGSGTRLTVV.

This chain links TRBV2 with TRBJ2-5; TRBD1 matches at 7 bases. CDR3 length equals 15 residues. Germline CDR1 reads SNHLY; CDR2 reads FYNNEI. The V and J ends lost 6 bases and 1 base, in that order; junction bases with no gene match: 8. The CDR3 sequence: CASSWDRMTQETQYF. DNA of the CDR3: TGTGCCAGCAGCTGGGACAGAATGACCCAAGAGACCCAGTACTTC.

The rearrangement uses TRBV11-3 and TRBJ1-2, with 9 positions matching TRBD1. Germline CDR1 is SGHNT and CDR2 is YENEEA. The J segment lost 7 bases and the V segment lost 5 bases, leaving 11 bases of the junction unmatched. The CDR3 contains 15 residues. The CDR3 region is CASSPYEQGARGYTF. DNA of the CDR3: TGTGCCAGCAGCCCGTACGAACAGGGGGCGCGTGGCTACACCTTC. Filled out from reference TRBV11-3 and TRBJ1-2, the complete variable domain reads EAGVVQSPRYKIIEKKQPVAFWCNPISGHNTLYWYLQNLGQGPELLIRYENEEAVDDSQLPKDRFSAERLKGVDSTLKIQPAELGDSAVYLCASSPYEQGARGYTFGSGTRLTVV.

This clone was counted once. The chain links TRBV18 to TRBJ1-2, with D unresolved. Germline CDR1 reads KGHSH; CDR2 reads LQKENI. The V end lost 3 bases, the J end lost 7 bases, and 21 bases lay between the germline ends. The CDR3 extends over 16 amino acids. Here the CDR3 reads CASSPQRMGLIAGYTF. CDR3 sequence (DNA): TGTGCCAGCTCACCCCAACGGATGGGTTTGATCGCTGGCTACACCTTC.

V and J are TRBV7-8 and TRBJ2-7; perhaps TRBD1 as D (5 bases). This CDR3 has 13 residues. CDR1 is SGHVS, CDR2 FQNEAQ, per germline. V lost 5 bases to trimming and J lost 5 bases, with 13 bases between them. DNA for the CDR3: TGTGCCAGCAGCACGGACACCCTGCACGAGCAGTACTTC. Protein product: CASSTDTLHEQYF.

This chain joins TRBV2 and TRBJ2-3; 7 bases are a match to TRBD1. Per the germline V gene, CDR1 is SNHLY and CDR2 is FYNNEI. Germline trimming cut 8 bases from V and 0 bases from J; bases unmatched to any gene: 2. The CDR3 sequence is 13 residues long. The CDR3 loop is CASGQESTDTQYF. The CDR3 DNA follows: TGTGCCAGCGGACAGGAGAGCACAGATACGCAGTATTTT. Supplemented by reference TRBV2 and TRBJ2-3, the full variable domain reads EPEVTQTPSHQVTQMGQEVILRCVPISNHLYFYWYRQILGQKVEFLVSFYNNEISEKSEIFDDQFSVERPDGSNFTLKIRSTKLEDSAMYFCASGQESTDTQYFGPGTRLTVL.

The chain carries TRBV7-3 and TRBJ2-1; 11 bases agree with TRBD2. The CDR3 totals 15 residues. Germline V gene data show CDR1 as SGHTA and CDR2 as FQGTGA. V lost 8 bases and J lost 4; bases outside the gene matches: 7. The chain's CDR3 is CASSMGTSGYNEQFF. The CDR3 coding sequence is TGTGCCAGCTCGATGGGGACTAGCGGATACAATGAGCAGTTCTTC.

The chain recombines TRBV4-2 with TRBJ2-7, with 9 bases aligning to TRBD1. The ends lost 2 bases at V and 3 bases at J; junction bases unmatched: 5. This CDR3 contains 15 residues. Germline lookup yields CDR1 LGHNA and CDR2 YNFKEQ. The CDR3 region is CASSQRDRVNYEQYF. CDR3 DNA: TGTGCCAGCAGCCAAAGGGACAGGGTCAACTACGAGCAGTACTTC.

This sequence joins TRBV28 and TRBJ2-1; TRBD2 matches at 7 bases. The J segment lost 2 bases and the V segment lost 2 bases, leaving 3 bases of the junction unmatched. Per the germline V gene, CDR1 is MDHEN and CDR2 is SYDVKM. The CDR3 consists of 15 residues. The CDR3 coding sequence is TGTGCCAGCAGTTTAATGGGGGGGACCTACAATGAGCAGTTCTTC. Translating it yields CASSLMGGTYNEQFF.

The rearrangement joins TRBV6-6 to TRBJ2-5, with 11 bases lining up with TRBD1. TRBJ2-7 explains the end of the DNA better; the J call may be wrong. This CDR3 is built from 14 residues. The V gene's germline CDR1 is MNHNY and CDR2 SVGAGI (reference sequence). CDR3 in amino acids: CASSPRTGGHEQYF. DNA for the CDR3: TGTGCCAGCAGTCCGAGGACAGGGGGCCACGAGCAGTACTTC.

Concerning this clone itself: Different DNA sequences within this sample yield the same CDR3. This sequence joins TRBV9 and TRBJ2-5, with D perhaps given as TRBD1 or TRBD2 (5 bases each). V dropped 0 bases and J dropped 5 bases, with 11 bases sitting between them. CDR3 length equals 14 residues. CDR1 SGDLS and CDR2 YYNGEE come from the germline V gene. The CDR3 DNA reads TGTGCCAGCAGCGTAGGAGGGGTCGGGGAGACCCAGTACTTC. This translates into CASSVGGVGETQYF. The whole variable domain, remainder taken from reference TRBV9 and TRBJ2-5, is DSGVTQTPKHLITATGQRVTLRCSPRSGDLSVYWYQQSLDQGLQFLIQYYNGEERAKGNILERFSAQQFPDLHSELNLSSLELGDSALYFCASSVGGVGETQYFGPGTRLLVL.

For this clone: Germline and junction disagree at one end, which may indicate a read error. The V and J genes are TRBV19 and TRBJ2-7; 7 bases match TRBD2. This CDR3 comprises 16 residues. CDR1 is LNHDA, CDR2 SQIVND, per germline (reference sequence). CDR3 sequence reads: CASSTGWGRASDEQYF. The CDR3 bases are TGTGCCAGTAGTACAGGTTGGGGGAGGGCCTCCGACGAGCAGTACTTC.

The gene calls are TRBV28 and TRBJ1-1; 7 bases fit TRBD1. J lost 0 bases, V lost 1 base, and 5 bases had no gene match. Germline V gives CDR1 MDHEN, CDR2 SYDVKM. This CDR3 is 16 amino acids long. The CDR3 sequence is CASSLLGGRVNTEAFF. DNA for the CDR3: TGTGCCAGCAGTTTATTAGGGGGCAGGGTGAACACTGAAGCTTTCTTT.

This chain links TRBV7-3 with TRBJ2-1; no reliable D call. There are 14 residues in the CDR3. In germline, CDR1 is SGHTA, CDR2 FQGTGA. The V and J ends lost 1 base and 6 bases respectively, with 10 bases between them. The CDR3 spells CASSLKLGINEQFF. The CDR3 nucleotides read TGTGCCAGCAGCTTAAAACTGGGGATCAATGAGCAGTTCTTC.

The chain couples TRBV2 to TRBJ2-5; tentatively, D is TRBD1 (5 bases). CDR1 is SNHLY and CDR2 is FYNNEI in the germline V gene. This CDR3 spans 12 amino acids. Trimming pared 4 bases from V and 5 bases from J, leaving 8 bases between. The CDR3 DNA sequence: TGTGCCAGCAGTGGACAGAGGGAGACCCAGTACTTC. As protein: CASSGQRETQYF.

J is TRBJ1-5 and V is TRBV7-3; the match to TRBD1 covers 9 bases. V shed 3 bases, J shed 6 bases, and the junction held 6 bases outside the gene matches. CDR1 is SGHTA, CDR2 FQGTGA, per germline. The CDR3 covers 15 residues. Written as DNA, the CDR3 is TGTGCCAGCAGCTTCACCCCGGGACAGGGTCAGCCCCAGCATTTT. It yields the protein CASSFTPGQGQPQHF. Filled out from reference TRBV7-3 and TRBJ1-5, the complete variable domain reads GAGVSQTPSNKVTEKGKYVELRCDPISGHTALYWYRQSLGQGPEFLIYFQGTGAADDSGLPNDRFFAVRPEGSVSTLKIQRTERGDSAVYLCASSFTPGQGQPQHFGDGTRLSIL.